One T cell receptor (beta chain) is described in this entry. What it recognizes is unknown. This sample was taken from a study of post-analysis software for immune sequencing data. Study outcomes and limitations: Compared with controls, patients showed significantly lower normalized Chao1 diversity. The study found TRBV5-6, TRBV5-1 and TRBV20-1 among five or six TRBV segments more frequent in patients than controls. With F measure, samples from one preparation batch clustered together strongly.

Prepared libraries of TCR beta cDNA carried unique molecular identifiers. TCRdb recomputed calls from the PCR reads with MiXCR, one row per CDR3 protein. The repertoire holds 820,000 or so distinct CDR3 sequences, approximately 57% seen once, with about 4.5% in the top ten. Germline CDR1 and CDR2: SGHRS and YFSETQ. J lost 6 bases, V lost 0 bases, and 6 bases had no gene match. The length of the CDR3 is 16 residues. This chain connects TRBV5-1 to TRBJ1-4; TRBD1 matches at 9 bases. Sequencing was carried out using blood. The origin of this receptor is a girl aged 10 to 17 with multiple sclerosis. The CDR3 region is CASSLGDRERDEKLFF. DNA of the CDR3: TGCGCCAGCAGCTTGGGGGACAGGGAACGAGATGAAAAACTGTTTTTT.